The T cell receptor beta chain described here comes from a study of identical twins. Study-wide points: Alpha sequences that were out-of-frame and twin-shared showed an excess of low generation probability. Fewer insertions were carried by abundant cord blood beta clonotypes, but none was seen in memory repertoires. Cross-sectional statistics underpinned the conclusions; the same donors were not followed.

This clonotype was observed a few times. Its antigen is undetermined. TCRdb used MiXCR to reprocess the 5' RACE reads, holding one entry per CDR3 protein. The data contain 750,000 to 950,000 distinct CDR3 sequences, 9% to 15% of them singletons. The sample was also linked to a second study, of yellow fever vaccine responses in identical twins. That source adds: Reports say the vaccine T cell response in twins looked partly convergent and partly personalized.

This clonotype was obtained from a woman aged 18-29 years in good health. The source material was PBMCs.

DNA for the CDR3: TGCGCCAGCAGTGTGGGGACTGTCTACAATGAGCAGTTCTTC. The encoded protein is CASSVGTVYNEQFF. This chain links TRBV10-1 with TRBJ2-1; perhaps TRBD2 as D (6 bases). The CDR3 is 14 residues long. The germline CDR1 and CDR2 sequences are WNHNN and SYGVQD (reference sequence). The V gene lost 4 bases and the J gene lost 3 bases, with 10 bases spanning the gap.